This paragraph reports one T cell receptor beta chain. What it binds is unknown. A much larger clonotype is one base distant, so this may be a read error. CDR1 and CDR2 from the germline V gene are SQVTM and ANQGSEA. This CDR3 has 14 residues. Amplification of TCR beta CDR3 regions was performed using RNA transcripts as template. Initially, a first-round RT-PCR of the TCR CDR3 employed the HTBI primer set. TCRdb itself ran the multiplex PCR reads through MiXCR, one entry per CDR3 protein. The sample lists fewer than 550,000 distinct CDR3 sequences, roughly 25% occurring once. The data originate from a study of T cells in Graves' hyperthyroidism and ophthalmopathy. Study-level findings and limits: Among thyroid clonotypes expanded above 0.001, most also appeared in blood.

Diagnosis relied on clinical symptoms, serum thyroxine and TRAb, thyroid ultrasound and orbital computed tomography. The source of this sequence is a woman aged 30 to 39 with Graves' ophthalmopathy. The chain links TRBV29-1 to TRBJ2-5; TRBD1 aligns across 8 bases. Sequencing was done on a sample of blood. The CDR3 DNA reads TGCAGCACCTTCCTAGGGGCGGGACAGGAGACCAAGTACTTC. It is translated as CSTFLGAGQETKYF.